Listed here is a single TCR beta chain. The target antigen is unknown. The entry originates in a study of cytomegalovirus exposure and HLA in healthy donors. V was clipped by 4 bases and J by 10 bases, with 11 bases between them. Germline V lookup: CDR1 MDHEN, CDR2 SYDVKM. This CDR3 has 12 residues. The PCR contained 60 Vbeta and 13 Jbeta primers. Using immunoSEQ multiplex PCR, the repertoire was profiled, and TCRdb retains in-frame clones only, with some absent. This table holds under 85,000 clones, 78% found once. Study-level points and caveats: Later genetic work tied a missense DCLRE1C variant to beta-chain V and J trimming. In a later analysis, productive TCRs from donors in an Asian-associated ancestry cluster reportedly carried fewer N-insertions than the cohort mean.

The sequence came from a man aged 40-49 years in good health and CMV-seronegative. The chain employs TRBV28 and TRBJ2-1; weak D call: TRBD2 (6 bases). Source material: PBMCs. In DNA form, the CDR3 reads TGTGCCAGCAGTTGGGGCCGGGAGGAGCAGTTCTTC. This codes for CASSWGREEQFF.